This entry lists 7 T cell receptor beta chains sequenced from one sample in a study of cytomegalovirus exposure and HLA in healthy donors. The PCR contained 60 Vbeta and 13 Jbeta primers. Libraries were prepared by immunoSEQ multiplex PCR; TCRdb keeps only in-frame clonotypes and omits some of them. The sample records roughly 200,000 clones, 77% being singletons. The sequenced sample consisted of PBMCs. The receptors come from an older woman in good health and CMV-seropositive.

Notes on this clone: The same CDR3 arises from other DNA sequences in this sample as well. The V gene is TRBV5-1, the J gene TRBJ1-3, with D hard to call. The germline V gene has CDR1 SGHRS and CDR2 YFSETQ. Trimming shortened V by 0 bases and J by 0 bases, and 4 bases separated the two germline ends. The CDR3 runs 14 residues. In nucleotides, the CDR3 is TGCGCCAGCAGCTTGGATATCTCTGGAAACACCATATATTTT. It yields the protein CASSLDISGNTIYF.

This clone was found a few times. The chain carries TRBV29-1 and TRBJ2-1; TRBD2 matches at 9 bases. Germline V gene sequence: CDR1 SQVTM, CDR2 ANQGSEA. The ends lost 8 bases at V and 7 bases at J; junction bases unmatched: 15. The CDR3 extends over 15 amino acids. The CDR3 reads CSLTVSAGGPNEQFF. In nucleotides, the CDR3 is TGCAGCCTCACCGTATCGGCGGGGGGGCCGAATGAGCAGTTCTTC.

The chain has TRBV5-1 and TRBJ2-5, with TRBD1 identical over 8 bases. Germline loops: CDR1 SGHRS, CDR2 YFSETQ. Trimming removed 4 bases from V and 2 bases from J; junction bases left unmatched: 10. The CDR3 runs 16 residues. CDR3 sequence reads: CASSPGTGQLQETQYF. CDR3 DNA sequence: TGCGCCAGCAGCCCAGGGACAGGACAACTACAAGAGACCCAGTACTTC.

The chain is built from TRBV5-4 and TRBJ2-2, with D perhaps matching TRBD2 (6 bases). There are 15 residues in the CDR3. V was pared by 3 bases and J by 3 bases, with 12 bases between. Looked up from germline, CDR1 is SGHNT and CDR2 is YYREEE (reference sequence). The CDR3 is CASSSTGVDTGELFF. The CDR3 DNA is TGTGCCAGCAGCTCAACGGGAGTAGACACCGGGGAGCTGTTTTTT.

V and J are TRBV7-3 and TRBJ2-1, with 10 bases that match TRBD2. The trim removed 5 bases at V and 9 bases at J, leaving 4 bases unmatched. The CDR3 has 13 amino acids. Germline CDR1 and CDR2: SGHTA and FQGTGA. The CDR3 sequence is CASSGLAGGEQFF. CDR3 DNA sequence: TGTGCCAGCAGCGGGTTAGCGGGGGGTGAGCAGTTCTTC. Drawing the rest from reference TRBV7-3 and TRBJ2-1, the complete variable domain is GAGVSQTPSNKVTEKGKYVELRCDPISGHTALYWYRQSLGQGPEFLIYFQGTGAADDSGLPNDRFFAVRPEGSVSTLKIQRTERGDSAVYLCASSGLAGGEQFFGPGTRLTVL.

The rearrangement links TRBV6-6 to TRBJ1-6, with no clear D. This CDR3 comprises 15 residues. V dropped 0 bases and J dropped 10 bases, with 13 bases sitting between them. Germline V gene sequence: CDR1 MNHNY, CDR2 SVGAGI (reference sequence). The CDR3 DNA reads TGTGCCAGCAGTTACTCGACTGTGGGAGCCTCACCCCTCCACTTT. Its protein product is CASSYSTVGASPLHF.

V gene TRBV7-2 combines with J gene TRBJ2-5; no definite D call. Trimming left V 2 bases short and J 2 bases short, with 6 bases between. The germline V gene encodes CDR1 SGHTA and CDR2 FQGNSA. The CDR3 covers 13 residues. The CDR3 loop reads CASSLTQQETQYF. CDR3 nucleotides: TGTGCCAGCAGCTTAACACAGCAAGAGACCCAGTACTTC.